The 19 T cell receptor beta chains listed next were all sequenced from one sample in a study of T-cell memory formation after mild COVID-19 (dated by TCRdb to the early 2020s). Library preparation employed 5' RACE. The instrument was an Illumina NovaSeq 6000. The public sequencing data were trimmed at Q25 with fastp and processed into clonotypes with MiXCR by TCRdb, which kept only in-frame beta chains. Identical CDR3 proteins give one entry, which carries the most common genes and DNA. Recorded for this sample are around 300,000 distinct CDR3 sequences; over 7% of them occurred a single time. The ten largest clones add up to roughly 23% of the sample. What was sequenced was PBMCs or a T cell subset sorted from them (not recorded which). These receptors came from a man aged 18-30 years who had mild COVID-19 (a few samples of this study predate the infection). The sample titles of this study are shuffled in the database, so cell type and time point are left out; the donor was told from shared clones.

This clonotype was counted at least ten times. The chain uses TRBV7-9 and TRBJ2-1; 11 nucleotides agree with TRBD2. The CDR3 consists of 18 residues. The V gene's germline CDR1 is SEHNR and CDR2 FQNEAQ (reference sequence). Trimming cost V 2 bases and J 6 bases; bases outside gene matches: 12. CDR3 in amino acids: CASSLPLAGGLIANEQFF. Written as DNA, the CDR3 is TGTGCCAGCAGCTTACCGCTAGCGGGGGGCCTTATAGCCAATGAGCAGTTCTTC.

J is TRBJ1-5 and V is TRBV10-2; the D is unclear. Trimming took 3 bases from V and 0 from J, leaving 9 bases between them. The CDR3 loop spans 15 amino acids. Germline V gene data show CDR1 as WSHSY and CDR2 as SAAADI. CDR3 loop: CASSDNAYSNQPQHF. CDR3 bases: TGCGCCAGCAGTGACAATGCATATAGCAATCAGCCCCAGCATTTT.

This clonotype occurred many times. The V gene is TRBV27, the J gene TRBJ2-3, with D uncertain. Per the germline V gene, CDR1 is MNHEY and CDR2 is SMNVEV (reference sequence). This CDR3 contains 14 residues. The V and J ends lost 0 bases and 2 bases respectively, with 6 bases between them. CDR3 loop: CASSLSLYTDTQYF. As DNA, the CDR3 is TGTGCCAGCAGTTTATCACTCTACACAGATACGCAGTATTTT.

The sample holds a few counts of this clonotype. The chain joins TRBV7-9 to TRBJ2-5; 7 nucleotides agree with TRBD1. Germline CDR1 reads SEHNR; CDR2 reads FQNEAQ (reference sequence). The length of the CDR3 is 15 residues. The J segment lost 4 bases and the V segment lost 0 bases, leaving 5 bases of the junction unmatched. The CDR3, as DNA: TGTGCCAGCAGCTTAGCGTTGAGGGGGCGAGAGACCCAGTACTTC. Residues: CASSLALRGRETQYF.

V is TRBV5-1 and J is TRBJ2-1; maybe TRBD1 (6 bases). Trimming left V 0 bases short and J 6 bases short, with 13 bases between. There are 15 residues in the CDR3. Germline V gene data show CDR1 as SGHRS and CDR2 as YFSETQ. The CDR3 coding sequence is TGCGCCAGCAGCTTGGAGCCAGGGGCTTTCAATGAGCAGTTCTTC. Protein sequence: CASSLEPGAFNEQFF.

This clonotype was recorded a few times. The V and J genes are TRBV25-1 and TRBJ2-4, with a possible D match to TRBD2 (7 bases). Germline V CDR1 and CDR2: MGHDK, SYGVNS. V dropped 6 bases and J dropped 7 bases, with 19 bases sitting between them. This CDR3 has 15 amino acids. The CDR3 spells CASSALWGRENIQYF. CDR3 DNA: TGTGCCAGCAGCGCCCTTTGGGGGCGGGAGAACATTCAGTACTTC.

This clonotype showed up just a few times. The chain has TRBV5-1 and TRBJ2-1, with D possibly TRBD2 on 5 matching bases. Germline V lookup: CDR1 SGHRS, CDR2 YFSETQ. This CDR3 is built from 16 residues. Deletions cut 1 base from V and 7 bases from J, with 18 bases between. CDR3 region: CASSLRSGILPNEQFF. The CDR3 region has the DNA TGCGCCAGCAGCTTGAGGTCCGGGATCCTTCCTAATGAGCAGTTCTTC.

This clonotype was seen a handful of times. The chain combines TRBV18 with TRBJ1-2; D may be TRBD1 (6 bases). The V gene lost 3 bases and the J gene lost 8 bases, with 19 bases spanning the gap. Per the germline V gene, CDR1 is KGHSH and CDR2 is LQKENI. The CDR3 contains 15 residues. The CDR3 is CASSPGRRTGYGYTF. CDR3 nucleotide sequence: TGTGCCAGCTCACCGGGGCGGCGAACAGGGTACGGCTACACCTTC.

The table lists this clonotype with a few counts. This chain joins TRBV5-1 and TRBJ2-2, with TRBD1 as a possible D gene (5 bases). This CDR3 is 14 amino acids long. The V end was cut by 4 bases, the J end by 6 bases, with 13 bases between. From germline, CDR1 is SGHRS and CDR2 YFSETQ. The CDR3 sequence: CASSPQGASGELFF. CDR3 DNA: TGCGCCAGCAGCCCCCAGGGCGCATCCGGGGAGCTGTTTTTT.

This clonotype was recorded many times. The rearrangement joins TRBV11-3 to TRBJ2-1; unclear D gene. The CDR3 is made up of 16 amino acids. Trimming shortened V by 4 bases and J by 0 bases, and 13 bases separated the two germline ends. Germline-derived CDR1 and CDR2 are SGHNT and YENEEA. CDR3 in amino acids: CASSSNLADSYNEQFF. The CDR3 nucleotides read TGTGCCAGCAGCTCAAATCTGGCAGACTCCTACAATGAGCAGTTCTTC. Complete variable domain (other parts from reference TRBV11-3 and TRBJ2-1): EAGVVQSPRYKIIEKKQPVAFWCNPISGHNTLYWYLQNLGQGPELLIRYENEEAVDDSQLPKDRFSAERLKGVDSTLKIQPAELGDSAVYLCASSSNLADSYNEQFFGPGTRLTVL.

In this sample, this clonotype turned up a few times. The rearrangement joins TRBV2 to TRBJ2-1, with D possibly called TRBD1 or TRBD2 (5 bases each). This CDR3 comprises 11 residues. V dropped 7 bases and J dropped 9 bases, with 10 bases sitting between them. The germline V gene encodes CDR1 SNHLY and CDR2 FYNNEI. The chain's CDR3 is CASTYGTEQFF. CDR3 in DNA: TGTGCCAGCACCTATGGGACTGAGCAGTTCTTC.

This clonotype was seen repeatedly, ten times or more. J is TRBJ2-7 and V is TRBV7-2, with TRBD1 matching 9 bases. The V and J ends lost 5 bases and 0 bases, in that order; junction bases with no gene match: 5. This CDR3 spans 15 amino acids. Germline V gene sequence: CDR1 SGHTA, CDR2 FQGNSA. The CDR3 sequence: CASSPGTGTSYEQYF. DNA of the CDR3: TGTGCCAGCAGCCCCGGGACAGGGACCTCCTACGAGCAGTACTTC.

At least ten counts were recorded for this clonotype. The genes are TRBV27 and TRBJ2-7; 9 bases map to TRBD2. V trimming: 10 bases; J trimming: 7 bases; junction bases outside the gene matches: 20. Germline CDR1 reads MNHEY; CDR2 reads SMNVEV (reference sequence). This CDR3 contains 16 residues. The CDR3: CATTAGGPSGYEEQYF. CDR3 coding DNA: TGTGCCACCACGGCGGGGGGGCCCAGCGGTTACGAAGAGCAGTACTTC.

This clonotype appeared many times. V and J are TRBV6-2 or TRBV6-3 and TRBJ2-5, with 8 bases identical to TRBD1. Germline CDR1 reads MNHEY; CDR2 reads SVGEGT. This CDR3 contains 15 residues. Trimming took 4 bases from V and 3 from J; bases not matched to a gene: 7. The CDR3: CASSFKRTGKETQYF. The DNA for the CDR3 is TGTGCCAGCAGTTTTAAAAGGACAGGGAAAGAGACCCAGTACTTC.

This rearrangement joins TRBV15 to TRBJ2-5; 8 nucleotides line up with TRBD1. The ends lost 5 bases at V and 7 bases at J; junction bases unmatched: 9. CDR3 length: 14 amino acids. Germline V CDR1 and CDR2: LNHNV, YYDKDF (reference sequence). The CDR3 DNA reads TGTGCCACCAGCGGGACAGGCGTTCGTGGGACCCAGTACTTC. Residues: CATSGTGVRGTQYF.

The chain is built from TRBV5-4 and TRBJ2-6; 8 nucleotides align to TRBD2. J lost 0 bases, V lost 0 bases, and 5 bases had no gene match. Germline lookup yields CDR1 SGHNT and CDR2 YYREEE (reference sequence). This CDR3 is built from 18 residues. CDR3 region: CASSLAGRASSGANVLTF. In DNA form, the CDR3 reads TGTGCCAGCAGCTTGGCCGGGAGGGCCAGCTCTGGGGCCAACGTCCTGACTTTC.

The chain joins TRBV5-4 to TRBJ1-1; TRBD1 might be the D (5 bases). The germline V gene encodes CDR1 SGHNT and CDR2 YYREEE (reference sequence). The CDR3 consists of 14 residues. V gave up 4 bases and J gave up 3 bases, with 13 bases separating them. The CDR3 spells CASSDGTLYTEAFF. CDR3 nucleotides: TGTGCCAGCAGCGACGGGACGCTGTACACTGAAGCTTTCTTT.

The chain combines TRBV11-2 with TRBJ2-7; no firm D call. V lost 0 bases and J 7 bases, leaving 28 bases between the germline ends. This CDR3 has 19 amino acids. Germline V lookup: CDR1 SGHAT, CDR2 FQNNGV. The CDR3 coding sequence is TGTGCCAGCAGCTTAGAGAGGTGGGCTCCGGACCCCGGCTCTAAGGAGCAGTACTTC. It specifies CASSLERWAPDPGSKEQYF.

Ten or more counts support this clonotype. The gene calls are TRBV6-2 or TRBV6-3 and TRBJ2-7; a weak D match, TRBD1 (5 bases). The CDR3 is made up of 15 amino acids. The V gene's germline CDR1 is MNHEY and CDR2 SVGEGT. Trimming cost V 6 bases and J 2 bases, with 17 bases left between them. The CDR3 region is CASSFQDGATYEQYV. CDR3 coding DNA: TGTGCCAGCAGCTTTCAGGATGGGGCTACCTACGAGCAGTACGTC.